These 10 T cell receptor gamma chains came from one sample sequenced in a study of intestinal T cells in coeliac disease. Each case's genomic DNA was extracted from ten 5-µm formalin-fixed paraffin-embedded scrolls. TRG repertoires were amplified with LymphoTrack primers from roughly 0.2 ug of biopsy DNA. TCRdb reran clone calling via CATT on the multiplex PCR reads. The repertoire holds 600 to 750 gamma-chain clones, with 49% as singletons. The sample was a duodenal biopsy. The receptors were gathered from a human donor who served as a control with a normal duodenal biopsy, not a healthy volunteer.

This chain links TRGV5 with TRGJ1 or TRGJ2. The CDR3 is 13 residues long. In germline, CDR1 is VINAFY, CDR2 YDVSNSKD. The CDR3: CTHLGHQHYKKLF. The CDR3, as DNA: TGTACGCACCTGGGACACCAACATTATAAGAAACTCTTT.

This clone occurred a few times. The protein TCRdb lists belongs to a much larger clone and differs from this DNA's translation at residue 12, which points to a read error; the protein shown is made from the DNA. The CDR3 DNA follows: TGTGCCACCTGGGACGGGCTGAAAAATAGTAGTGGTTGGATCAAGACGTTT. This gives the protein CATWDGLKNSSGWIKTF. J is TRGJP2 and V is TRGV2. CDR3 length: 17 amino acids. Germline V lookup: CDR1 EGSNGY, CDR2 YDSYNSKV.

The gene calls are TRGV10 and TRGJ1 or TRGJ2. TRGV10 is recorded as an ORF, its role being uncertain. The ends lost 11 bases at V and 6 bases at J; junction bases unmatched: 11. This CDR3 contains 12 residues. Written as DNA, the CDR3 is TGTGCTGCGGTCGGGGGTAGTTATAAGAAACTCTTT. Translated, it gives CAAVGGSYKKLF.

The chain is built from TRGV10 and TRGJP1. TRGV10 is treated as an ORF (open reading frame) with a function not yet certain. CDR3 length: 15 residues. The junction had 14 bases not matched to a gene; V was cut back by 8 bases and J by 7 bases. The CDR3 spells CAAWDPIPLGWFKIF. As DNA, the CDR3 is TGTGCTGCGTGGGATCCTATACCACTTGGTTGGTTCAAGATATTT.

Remarks on this clone: This may stem from a read error, because a much larger clone lies one nucleotide away. This chain connects TRGV8 to TRGJP1. The CDR3 length is 23 residues. J was trimmed by 1 base and V by 1 base; bases with no gene match: 27. Germline V gene lookup returns CDR1 VENAVY and CDR2 YDSYNSRV. This chain's CDR3 is CATWDSLEAFLAEECTTGWFKIF. CDR3 nucleotides: TGTGCCACCTGGGATAGTTTGGAGGCGTTTTTAGCCGAAGAGTGTACCACTGGTTGGTTCAAGATATTT.

The V gene is TRGV8, the J gene TRGJ1 or TRGJ2. V dropped 3 bases and J dropped 11; count of bases not matched to a gene: 7. This CDR3 has 11 amino acids. Germline V gene data show CDR1 as VENAVY and CDR2 as YDSYNSRV. As DNA, the CDR3 is TGTGCCACCTGGGATTCCCATGAGAAACTCTTT. This gives the protein CATWDSHEKLF.

In regard to this clone: A read error is likely here: a far larger clone is one base away. The identical CDR3 is also encoded by other nucleotide sequences in the sample. The chain combines TRGV10 with TRGJ1 or TRGJ2. TRGV10 is identified as an open reading frame with a role that is uncertain. The CDR3 loop spans 11 amino acids. CDR3 bases: TGTGCTGCGTGGGTGAGGTATAAGAAGCTCTTT. Translation gives CAAWVRYKKLF.

This clone showed up just once. The chain carries TRGV8 and TRGJP2. There are 12 residues in the CDR3. Germline V lookup: CDR1 VENAVY, CDR2 YDSYNSRV. J lost 8 bases, V lost 12 bases, and 12 bases had no gene match. CDR3 bases: TGTGCCGACCTGGGGAAGGATTGGATCAAGACGTTT. Translating gives CADLGKDWIKTF.

Within the sample, this clone is large. The sample has other DNA sequences that encode this CDR3 too. The gene calls are TRGV2 and TRGJ1 or TRGJ2. Germline lookup yields CDR1 EGSNGY and CDR2 YDSYNSKV. The ends lost 7 bases at V and 10 bases at J; junction bases unmatched: 7. There are 10 residues in the CDR3. DNA of the CDR3: TGTGCCACCTGCCACGGGAAGAAACTCTTT. Translated: CATCHGKKLF.

A word on this clone: TCRdb attributes to this sequence the protein of a much larger clone, which differs from the DNA translation at residue 5; a read error is likely, and the protein displayed is translated from the DNA. This CDR3 reads CAAWGYRASDWIKTF. The CDR3 DNA reads TGTGCTGCGTGGGGTTATAGGGCGAGTGATTGGATCAAGACGTTT. This chain joins TRGV10 and TRGJP2. TRGV10 falls under the ORF class, with uncertain function. The J segment lost 5 bases and the V segment lost 8 bases, leaving 12 bases of the junction unmatched. The CDR3 spans 15 residues.